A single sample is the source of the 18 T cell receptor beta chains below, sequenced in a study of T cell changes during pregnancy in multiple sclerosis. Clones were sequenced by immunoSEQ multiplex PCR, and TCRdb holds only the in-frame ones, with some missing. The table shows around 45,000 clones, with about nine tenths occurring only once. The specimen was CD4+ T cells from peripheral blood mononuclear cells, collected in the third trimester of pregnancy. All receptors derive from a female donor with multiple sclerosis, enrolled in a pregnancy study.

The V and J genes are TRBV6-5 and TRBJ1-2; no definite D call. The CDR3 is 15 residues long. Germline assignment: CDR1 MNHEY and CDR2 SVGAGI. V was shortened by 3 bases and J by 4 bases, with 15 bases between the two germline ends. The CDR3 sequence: CASSYSGLGSYGYTF. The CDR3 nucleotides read TGTGCCAGCAGTTATTCCGGACTGGGATCCTATGGCTACACCTTC.

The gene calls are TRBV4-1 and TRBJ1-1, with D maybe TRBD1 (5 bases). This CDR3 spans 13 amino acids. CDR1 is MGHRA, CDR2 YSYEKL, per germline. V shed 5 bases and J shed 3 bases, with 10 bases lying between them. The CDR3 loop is CASSSTEYTEAFF. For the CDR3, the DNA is TGCGCCAGCAGCTCGACAGAGTACACTGAAGCTTTCTTT.

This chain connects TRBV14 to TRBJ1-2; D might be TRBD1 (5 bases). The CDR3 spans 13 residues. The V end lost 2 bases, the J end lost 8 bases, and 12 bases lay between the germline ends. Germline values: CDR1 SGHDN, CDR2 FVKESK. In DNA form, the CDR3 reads TGTGCCAGCAGCCAACGACAATGGGGCGGCTACACCTTC. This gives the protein CASSQRQWGGYTF.

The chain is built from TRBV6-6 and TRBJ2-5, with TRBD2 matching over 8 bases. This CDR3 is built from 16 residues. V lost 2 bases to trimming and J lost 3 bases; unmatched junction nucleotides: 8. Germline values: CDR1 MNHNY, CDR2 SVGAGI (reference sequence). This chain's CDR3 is CASSYPEHSGKETQYF. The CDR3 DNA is TGTGCCAGCAGTTACCCCGAGCATAGCGGGAAAGAGACCCAGTACTTC.

The chain's CDR3 is CASSESTGVLDEKLFF. In DNA, the CDR3 is TGTGCCAGCAGTGAATCGACAGGGGTTCTGGATGAAAAACTGTTTTTT. The chain carries TRBV25-1 and TRBJ1-4; 8 nucleotides agree with TRBD1. Germline V gene sequence: CDR1 MGHDK, CDR2 SYGVNS. Germline trimming cut 1 base from V and 6 bases from J; bases unmatched to any gene: 7. CDR3 length: 16 residues.

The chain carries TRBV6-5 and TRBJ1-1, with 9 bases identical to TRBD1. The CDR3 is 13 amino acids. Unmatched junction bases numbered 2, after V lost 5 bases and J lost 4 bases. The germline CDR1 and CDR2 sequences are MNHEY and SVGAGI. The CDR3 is CASSLTGGTEAFF. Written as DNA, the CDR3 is TGTGCCAGCAGTCTGACAGGGGGCACTGAAGCTTTCTTT.

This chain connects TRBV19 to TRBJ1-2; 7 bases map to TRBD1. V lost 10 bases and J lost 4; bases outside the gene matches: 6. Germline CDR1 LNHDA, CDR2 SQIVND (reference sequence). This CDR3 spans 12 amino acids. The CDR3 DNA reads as TGTGCCACTGGGGACAGAGTCTATGGCTACACCTTC. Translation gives CATGDRVYGYTF.

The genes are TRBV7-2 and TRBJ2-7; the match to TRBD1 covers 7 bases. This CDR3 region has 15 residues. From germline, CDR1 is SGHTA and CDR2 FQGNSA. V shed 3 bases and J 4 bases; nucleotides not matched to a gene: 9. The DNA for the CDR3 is TGTGCCAGCAGCTTGGCCGGACAGGTGGGGTACGAGCAGTACTTC. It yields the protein CASSLAGQVGYEQYF.

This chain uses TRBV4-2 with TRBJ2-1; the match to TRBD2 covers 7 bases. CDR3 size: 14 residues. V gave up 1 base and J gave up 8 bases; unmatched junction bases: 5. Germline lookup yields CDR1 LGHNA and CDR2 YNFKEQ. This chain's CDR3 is CASSQAPREDEQFF. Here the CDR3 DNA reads TGTGCCAGCAGCCAAGCGCCCCGGGAGGATGAGCAGTTCTTC.

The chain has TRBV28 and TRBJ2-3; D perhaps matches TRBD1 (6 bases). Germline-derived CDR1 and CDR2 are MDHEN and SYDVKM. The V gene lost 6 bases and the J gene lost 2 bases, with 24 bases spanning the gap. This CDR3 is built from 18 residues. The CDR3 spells CASSEGVARGYTTDTQYF. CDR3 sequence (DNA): TGTGCCAGCAGCGAGGGGGTGGCTAGAGGGTATACCACAGATACGCAGTATTTT.

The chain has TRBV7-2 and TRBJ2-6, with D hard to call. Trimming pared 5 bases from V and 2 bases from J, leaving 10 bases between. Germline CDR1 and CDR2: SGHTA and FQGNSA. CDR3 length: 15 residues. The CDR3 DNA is TGTGCCAGCAGCCCACCCTACCCTGGGGCCAACGTCCTGACTTTC. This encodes CASSPPYPGANVLTF.

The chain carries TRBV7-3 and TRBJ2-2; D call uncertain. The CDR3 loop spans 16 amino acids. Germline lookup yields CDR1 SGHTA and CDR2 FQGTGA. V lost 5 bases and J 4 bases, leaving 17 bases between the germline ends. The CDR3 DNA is TGTGCCAGCAGCCCCAGCCCAGGAATCTTCACCGGGGAGCTGTTTTTT. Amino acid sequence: CASSPSPGIFTGELFF. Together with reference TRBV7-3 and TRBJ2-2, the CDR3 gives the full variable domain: GAGVSQTPSNKVTEKGKYVELRCDPISGHTALYWYRQSLGQGPEFLIYFQGTGAADDSGLPNDRFFAVRPEGSVSTLKIQRTERGDSAVYLCASSPSPGIFTGELFFGEGSRLTVL.

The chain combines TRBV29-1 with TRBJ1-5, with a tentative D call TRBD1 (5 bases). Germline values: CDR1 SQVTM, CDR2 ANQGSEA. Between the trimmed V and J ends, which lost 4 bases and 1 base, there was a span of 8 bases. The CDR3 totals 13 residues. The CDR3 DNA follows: TGCAGCGTTGGGGAGGGGAGCAATCAGCCCCAGCATTTT. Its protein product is CSVGEGSNQPQHF.

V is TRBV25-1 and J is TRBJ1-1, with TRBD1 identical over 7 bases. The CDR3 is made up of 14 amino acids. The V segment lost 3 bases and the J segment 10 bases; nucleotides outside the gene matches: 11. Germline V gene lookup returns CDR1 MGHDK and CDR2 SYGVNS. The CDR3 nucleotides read TGTGCCAGCAGTGAGACTCGTCCGGGACAGACAGCTTTCTTT. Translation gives CASSETRPGQTAFF.

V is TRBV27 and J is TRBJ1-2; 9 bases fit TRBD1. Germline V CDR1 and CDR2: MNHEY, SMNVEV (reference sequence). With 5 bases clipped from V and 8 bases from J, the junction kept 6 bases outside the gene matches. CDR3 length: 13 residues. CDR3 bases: TGTGCCAGCAGTATGGACAGGGGCTGGGGCTACACCTTC. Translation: CASSMDRGWGYTF.

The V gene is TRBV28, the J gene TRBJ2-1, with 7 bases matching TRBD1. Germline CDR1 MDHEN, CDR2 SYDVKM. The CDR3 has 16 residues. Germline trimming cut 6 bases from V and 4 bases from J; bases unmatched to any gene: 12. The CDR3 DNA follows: TGTGCCAGCAGCCCCAGGACAGGTTTAGGTTACAATGAGCAGTTCTTC. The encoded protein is CASSPRTGLGYNEQFF.

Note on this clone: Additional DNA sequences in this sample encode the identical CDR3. The CDR3 nucleotides read TGTGCCAGCAGCTTAGCGGGAGGAGGGGAGACCCAGTACTTC. This translates into CASSLAGGGETQYF. V usage is TRBV7-2 and J usage is TRBJ2-5; the D gene is possibly TRBD2 (6 bases). Germline V CDR1 and CDR2: SGHTA, FQGNSA. The CDR3 extends over 14 amino acids. V lost 0 bases to trimming and J lost 5 bases, with 10 bases between them.

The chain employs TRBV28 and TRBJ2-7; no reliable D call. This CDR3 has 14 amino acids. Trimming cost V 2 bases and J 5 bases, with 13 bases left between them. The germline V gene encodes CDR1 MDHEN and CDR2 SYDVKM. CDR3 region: CASSLPANYNEQYF. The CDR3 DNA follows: TGTGCCAGCAGTTTACCTGCTAACTACAACGAGCAGTACTTC. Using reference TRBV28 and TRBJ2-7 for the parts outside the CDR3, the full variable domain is DVKVTQSSRYLVKRTGEKVFLECVQDMDHENMFWYRQDPGLGLRLIYFSYDVKMKEKGDIPEGYSVSREKKERFSLILESASTNQTSMYLCASSLPANYNEQYFGPGTRLTVT.